Presented here are 15 T cell receptor beta chains from one specimen sequenced in a study of PD-1 blockade in classical Hodgkin lymphoma. Profiled with immunoSEQ multiplex PCR; TCRdb holds only in-frame clones, not every one. The table includes 96,000 or so clones, 90% to 95% detected once. Time point denoted: cycle 4 day 1 (C4D1), after six to seven weeks of nivolumab. All patients relapsed after autologous stem cell transplantation, and brentuximab vedotin exposure varied. The material was peripheral blood mononuclear cells (PBMCs), obtained before the fourth cycle of nivolumab. The origin of the receptors is a human donor with classical Hodgkin lymphoma.

The rearrangement joins TRBV30 to TRBJ2-5; D remains ambiguous. This CDR3 has 12 amino acids. V was clipped by 0 bases and J by 7 bases, with 9 bases between them. Germline CDR1 reads GTSNPN; CDR2 reads SVGIG (reference sequence). The chain's CDR3 is CAWSVSYGTQYF. The CDR3 nucleotides read TGTGCCTGGAGTGTATCATACGGGACCCAGTACTTC.

The V call is TRBV7-9, the J call TRBJ2-4, with 8 positions matching TRBD2. Trimming removed 7 bases from V and 5 bases from J; junction bases left unmatched: 10. CDR1 and CDR2 from the germline V gene are SEHNR and FQNEAQ (reference sequence). There are 15 residues in the CDR3. This CDR3 reads CASIQSGGLENIQYF. The DNA of the CDR3 is TGTGCCAGCATCCAATCGGGGGGGTTAGAAAACATTCAGTACTTC.

The chain carries TRBV28 and TRBJ2-7; D is unresolved. CDR1 is MDHEN and CDR2 is SYDVKM in the germline V gene. Trimming pared 2 bases from V and 2 bases from J, leaving 7 bases between. This CDR3 has 13 amino acids. The CDR3 sequence is CASSLELPYEQYF. CDR3 nucleotides: TGTGCCAGCAGTTTAGAGCTTCCCTACGAGCAGTACTTC.

This clone was counted only a few times. The chain recombines TRBV29-1 with TRBJ2-1; a weak D match, TRBD2 (6 bases). The CDR3 spans 14 residues. Germline loops: CDR1 SQVTM, CDR2 ANQGSEA. Trimming removed 3 bases at V and 2 bases at J, with 11 bases between. The CDR3 region has the DNA TGCAGCGTTGATGTGGGAGGAACCTACAATGAGCAGTTCTTC. Translated: CSVDVGGTYNEQFF.

V is TRBV27 and J is TRBJ1-5; tentative D call: TRBD1 (6 bases). The V end lost 2 bases, the J end lost 0 bases, and 17 bases lay between the germline ends. Germline V CDR1 and CDR2: MNHEY, SMNVEV (reference sequence). The CDR3 contains 18 residues. CDR3 in amino acids: CASSLTGTRIYSNQPQHF. CDR3 nucleotides: TGTGCCAGCAGTTTAACAGGGACGAGAATTTATAGCAATCAGCCCCAGCATTTT.

The genes are TRBV5-4 and TRBJ2-3, with 12 bases matching TRBD2. The CDR3 sequence is 16 residues long. Per germline, CDR1 SGHNT and CDR2 YYREEE (reference sequence). J lost 4 bases, V lost 3 bases, and 6 bases had no gene match. This chain's CDR3 is CASSSGTSGFSDTQYF. The DNA of the CDR3 is TGTGCCAGCAGCTCGGGGACTAGCGGGTTCTCAGATACGCAGTATTTT.

The V call is TRBV6-1, the J call TRBJ2-2; 7 nucleotides match TRBD2. Germline CDR1 and CDR2: MNHNS and SASEGT. V lost 9 bases, J lost 4 bases, and 8 bases stayed unmatched. The CDR3 has 14 residues. DNA for the CDR3: TGTGCCAGTGAGTTAGCGGGCTTCACCGGGGAGCTGTTTTTT. Residues: CASELAGFTGELFF.

The chain employs TRBV4-2 and TRBJ2-3; TRBD2 matches 14 bases. In germline, CDR1 is LGHNA, CDR2 YNFKEQ. Trimming took 4 bases from V and 6 from J; bases not matched to a gene: 9. CDR3 length: 17 residues. The CDR3 reads CASSLAGTSGSGDTQYF. The CDR3 bases are TGTGCCAGCAGCCTGGCCGGGACTAGCGGGAGCGGGGATACGCAGTATTTT.

The chain combines TRBV27 with TRBJ2-3, with 10 bases lining up with TRBD1. Germline CDR1 is MNHEY and CDR2 is SMNVEV (reference sequence). V trimming: 3 bases; J trimming: 5 bases; junction bases outside the gene matches: 5. This CDR3 region has 15 residues. The CDR3 spells CASSLGQGFGDTQYF. The CDR3 DNA follows: TGTGCCAGCAGTTTGGGACAGGGGTTCGGAGATACGCAGTATTTT.

The genes are TRBV5-8 and TRBJ1-5; D unclear. This CDR3 comprises 15 residues. Germline loops: CDR1 SGHTS, CDR2 YDEGEE. V lost 4 bases and J 0 bases, leaving 11 bases between the germline ends. The CDR3: CASSPRQGSNQPQHF. In DNA, the CDR3 is TGTGCCAGCAGCCCGCGGCAAGGTAGCAATCAGCCCCAGCATTTT.

The chain joins TRBV2 to TRBJ1-6; 9 positions agree with TRBD1. CDR3 size: 15 residues. V shed 10 bases, J shed 7 bases, and the junction held 11 bases outside the gene matches. The germline CDR1 and CDR2 sequences are SNHLY and FYNNEI. The CDR3 nucleotides read TGTGCCACCTATTCAACCGGGACAGGGAATTCACCCCTCCACTTT. The encoded protein is CATYSTGTGNSPLHF.

The chain joins TRBV19 to TRBJ1-1; tentatively, D is TRBD1 (6 bases). The CDR3 is 14 residues long. Trimming took off 11 bases at V and 3 bases at J, with 19 bases between the two ends. The germline V gene encodes CDR1 LNHDA and CDR2 SQIVND (reference sequence). The CDR3 region is CASKTGGRDTEAFF. As DNA, the CDR3 is TGTGCCTCAAAGACGGGGGGCCGGGACACTGAAGCTTTCTTT. Variable domain in full (rest from reference TRBV19 and TRBJ1-1): DGGITQSPKYLFRKEGQNVTLSCEQNLNHDAMYWYRQDPGQGLRLIYYSQIVNDFQKGDIAEGYSVSREKKESFPLTVTSAQKNPTAFYLCASKTGGRDTEAFFGQGTRLTVV.

The chain has TRBV6-5 and TRBJ2-7, with D possibly matching TRBD1 (6 bases). Germline CDR1 reads MNHEY; CDR2 reads SVGAGI. The CDR3 has 14 residues. V lost 11 bases and J lost 1, with 18 bases in between. For the CDR3, the DNA is TGTGCCTCCGGCGGTCCAGGGGCATCCTACGAGCAGTACTTC. It specifies CASGGPGASYEQYF.

The chain links TRBV6-1 to TRBJ2-3; a weak D match, TRBD2 (6 bases). V was pared by 4 bases and J by 4 bases, with 24 bases between. There are 18 residues in the CDR3. Germline CDR1 is MNHNS and CDR2 is SASEGT. The CDR3 DNA follows: TGTGCCAGCAGTGGAAATGTGGGGGACTGGGAGGAGGCAGATACGCAGTATTTT. Translated, it gives CASSGNVGDWEEADTQYF.

This chain links TRBV16 with TRBJ1-1; the D is unclear. Germline assignment: CDR1 KGHSY and CDR2 FQNENV. The V end lost 5 bases, the J end lost 4 bases, and 17 bases lay between the germline ends. The CDR3 consists of 15 residues. The CDR3, as DNA: TGTGCCAGCAGCTCCAATGGGAGAAAGGGCACTGAAGCTTTCTTT. It is translated as CASSSNGRKGTEAFF.